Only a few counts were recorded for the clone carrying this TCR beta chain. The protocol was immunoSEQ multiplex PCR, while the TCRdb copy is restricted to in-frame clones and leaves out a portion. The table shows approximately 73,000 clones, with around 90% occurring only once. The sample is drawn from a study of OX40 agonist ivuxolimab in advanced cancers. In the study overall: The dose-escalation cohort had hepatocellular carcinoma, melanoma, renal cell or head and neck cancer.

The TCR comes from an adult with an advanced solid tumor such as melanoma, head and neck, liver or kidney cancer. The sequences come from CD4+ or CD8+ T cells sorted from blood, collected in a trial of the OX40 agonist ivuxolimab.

The CDR3 DNA reads TGTGCCTGGAGCTGGACAGGGGATACTGAAGCTTTCTTT. This codes for CAWSWTGDTEAFF. The chain joins TRBV30 to TRBJ1-1; 9 positions agree with TRBD1. J was trimmed by 5 bases and V by 3 bases; bases with no gene match: 4. The CDR3 length is 13 residues. CDR1 is GTSNPN, CDR2 SVGIG, per germline (reference sequence).